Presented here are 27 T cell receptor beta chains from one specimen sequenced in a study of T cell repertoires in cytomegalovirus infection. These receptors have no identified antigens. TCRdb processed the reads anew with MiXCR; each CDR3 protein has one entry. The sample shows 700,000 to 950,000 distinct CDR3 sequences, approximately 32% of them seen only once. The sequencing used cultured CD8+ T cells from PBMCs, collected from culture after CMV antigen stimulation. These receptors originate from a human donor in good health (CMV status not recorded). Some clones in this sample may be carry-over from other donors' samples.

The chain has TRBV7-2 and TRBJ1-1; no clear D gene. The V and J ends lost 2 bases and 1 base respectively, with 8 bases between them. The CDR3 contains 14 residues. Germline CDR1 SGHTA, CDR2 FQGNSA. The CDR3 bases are TGTGCCAGCAGCTTATTTGACTCGAACACTGAAGCTTTCTTT. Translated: CASSLFDSNTEAFF.

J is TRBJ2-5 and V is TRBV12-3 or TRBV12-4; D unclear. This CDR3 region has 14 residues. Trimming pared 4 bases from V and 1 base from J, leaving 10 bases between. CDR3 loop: CASSSTDVQETQYF. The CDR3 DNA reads TGTGCCAGCAGTTCCACGGACGTCCAAGAGACCCAGTACTTC.

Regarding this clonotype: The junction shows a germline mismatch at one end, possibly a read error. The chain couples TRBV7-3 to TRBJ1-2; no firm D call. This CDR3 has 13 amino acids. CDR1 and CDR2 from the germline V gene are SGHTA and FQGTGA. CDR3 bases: TGTGTCAGCACCTTGGACCGAGACTATGGCTACACCTTC. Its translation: CVSTLDRDYGYTF.

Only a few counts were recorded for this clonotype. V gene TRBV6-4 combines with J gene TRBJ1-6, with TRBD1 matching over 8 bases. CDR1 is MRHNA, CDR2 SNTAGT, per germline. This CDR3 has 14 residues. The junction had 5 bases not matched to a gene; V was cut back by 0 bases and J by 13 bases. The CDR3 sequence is CASSDSHRGSPLHF. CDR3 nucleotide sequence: TGTGCCAGCAGTGACTCCCACAGGGGGTCCCCCCTCCACTTT.

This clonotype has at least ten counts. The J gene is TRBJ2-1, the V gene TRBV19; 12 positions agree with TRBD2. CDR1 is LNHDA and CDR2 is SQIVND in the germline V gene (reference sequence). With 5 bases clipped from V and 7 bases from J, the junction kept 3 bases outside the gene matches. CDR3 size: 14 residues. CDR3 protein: CASSPSGGANEQFF. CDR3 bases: TGTGCCAGTAGTCCTAGCGGGGGGGCGAATGAGCAGTTCTTC. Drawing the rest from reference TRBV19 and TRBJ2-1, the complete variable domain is DGGITQSPKYLFRKEGQNVTLSCEQNLNHDAMYWYRQDPGQGLRLIYYSQIVNDFQKGDIAEGYSVSREKKESFPLTVTSAQKNPTAFYLCASSPSGGANEQFFGPGTRLTVL.

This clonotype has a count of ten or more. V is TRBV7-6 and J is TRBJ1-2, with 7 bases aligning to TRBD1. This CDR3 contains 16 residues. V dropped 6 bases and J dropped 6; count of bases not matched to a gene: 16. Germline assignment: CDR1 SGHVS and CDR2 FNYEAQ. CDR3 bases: TGTGCCAGCAGTCGAACCGGGACAGAACTGTGGAATGGCTACACCTTC. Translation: CASSRTGTELWNGYTF.

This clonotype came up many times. CDR3 DNA: TGTGCCAGCAGTTCAGGGGGCCGGGGTGAGCAGTTCTTC. This encodes CASSSGGRGEQFF. V and J are TRBV27 and TRBJ2-1, with 8 bases lining up with TRBD1. This CDR3 is built from 13 residues. CDR1 and CDR2 from the germline V gene are MNHEY and SMNVEV (reference sequence). Trimming cost V 4 bases and J 9 bases; bases outside gene matches: 5.

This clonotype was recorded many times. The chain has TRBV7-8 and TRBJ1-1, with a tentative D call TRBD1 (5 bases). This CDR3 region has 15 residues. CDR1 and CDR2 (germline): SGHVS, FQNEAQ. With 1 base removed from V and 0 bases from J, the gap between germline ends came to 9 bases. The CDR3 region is CASSLESGLNTEAFF. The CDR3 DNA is TGTGCCAGCAGCTTAGAGTCAGGGTTGAACACTGAAGCTTTCTTT.

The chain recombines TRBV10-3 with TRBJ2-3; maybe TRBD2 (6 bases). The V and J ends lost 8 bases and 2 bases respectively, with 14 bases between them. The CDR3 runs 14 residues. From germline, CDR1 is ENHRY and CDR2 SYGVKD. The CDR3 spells CAILGGNNTDTQYF. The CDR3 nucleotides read TGTGCCATCCTCGGAGGGAACAACACAGATACGCAGTATTTT.

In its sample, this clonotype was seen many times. The CDR3 region has the DNA TGTGCCAGCAGCACCGTGACTAGCGGGGGACACAATGAGCAGTTCTTC. This sequence encodes CASSTVTSGGHNEQFF. The gene calls are TRBV7-2 and TRBJ2-1, with 12 bases aligning to TRBD2. Germline CDR1 reads SGHTA; CDR2 reads FQGNSA. Unmatched junction bases numbered 7, after V lost 5 bases and J lost 5 bases. The CDR3 is 16 amino acids.

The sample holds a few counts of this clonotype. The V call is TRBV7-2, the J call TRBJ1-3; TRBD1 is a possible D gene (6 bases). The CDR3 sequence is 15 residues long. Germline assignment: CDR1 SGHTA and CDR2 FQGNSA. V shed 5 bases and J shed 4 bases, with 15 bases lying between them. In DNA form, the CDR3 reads TGTGCCAGCAGCCCCGGGACAACGCCGGGAAACACCATATATTTT. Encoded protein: CASSPGTTPGNTIYF.

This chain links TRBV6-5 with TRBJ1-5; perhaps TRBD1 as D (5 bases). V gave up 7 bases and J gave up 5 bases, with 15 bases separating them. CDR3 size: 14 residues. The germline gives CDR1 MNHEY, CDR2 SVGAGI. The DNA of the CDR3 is TGTGCCAGCAAGCCCTATAGGGGCGATCAGCCCCAGCATTTT. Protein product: CASKPYRGDQPQHF.

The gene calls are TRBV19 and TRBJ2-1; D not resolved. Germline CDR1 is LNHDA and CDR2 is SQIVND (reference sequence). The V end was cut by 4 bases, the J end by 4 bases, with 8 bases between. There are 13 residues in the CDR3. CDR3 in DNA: TGTGCCAGTAGTACCGCGTATTACAATGAGCAGTTCTTC. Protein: CASSTAYYNEQFF.

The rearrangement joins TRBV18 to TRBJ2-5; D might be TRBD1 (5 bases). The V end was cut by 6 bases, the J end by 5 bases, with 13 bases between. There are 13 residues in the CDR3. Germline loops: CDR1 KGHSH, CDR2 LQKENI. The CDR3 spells CASSPPGSETQYF. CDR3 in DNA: TGTGCCAGCTCTCCGCCAGGGTCGGAGACCCAGTACTTC.

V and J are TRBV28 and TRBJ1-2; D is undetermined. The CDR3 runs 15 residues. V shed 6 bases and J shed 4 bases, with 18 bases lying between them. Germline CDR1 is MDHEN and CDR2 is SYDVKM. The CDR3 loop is CASSPLGRKGYGYTF. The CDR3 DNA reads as TGTGCCAGCAGCCCCCTCGGACGCAAAGGCTATGGCTACACCTTC.

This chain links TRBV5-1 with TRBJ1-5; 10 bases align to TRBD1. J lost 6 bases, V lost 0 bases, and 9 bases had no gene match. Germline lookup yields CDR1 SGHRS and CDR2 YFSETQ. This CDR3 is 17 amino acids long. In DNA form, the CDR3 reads TGCGCCAGCAGCTTGGTCCCCTCGACAGGGGGCACTCAGCCCCAGCATTTT. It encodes CASSLVPSTGGTQPQHF.

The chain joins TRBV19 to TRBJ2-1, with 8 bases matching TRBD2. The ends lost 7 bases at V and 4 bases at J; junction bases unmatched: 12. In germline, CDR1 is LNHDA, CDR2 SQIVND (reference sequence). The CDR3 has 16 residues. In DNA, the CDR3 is TGTGCCAGTAAACCCGAGGGCGGGGGGACTTACAATGAGCAGTTCTTC. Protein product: CASKPEGGGTYNEQFF.

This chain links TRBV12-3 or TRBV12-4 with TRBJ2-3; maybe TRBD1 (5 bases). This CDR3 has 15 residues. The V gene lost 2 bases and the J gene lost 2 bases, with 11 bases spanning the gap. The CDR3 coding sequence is TGTGCCAGCAGTTTATGGGGCCCTACCACAGATACGCAGTATTTT. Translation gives CASSLWGPTTDTQYF.

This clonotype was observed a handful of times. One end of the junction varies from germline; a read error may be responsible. CDR3 protein: CASSLESRPTDTQYF. The CDR3 nucleotides are TGTGCTAGCAGCTTAGAGAGCAGACCCACAGATACGCAGTATTTT. The rearrangement joins TRBV7-7 to TRBJ2-3; D call uncertain. Germline values: CDR1 SSHAT, CDR2 FNYEAQ (reference sequence). This CDR3 spans 15 amino acids.

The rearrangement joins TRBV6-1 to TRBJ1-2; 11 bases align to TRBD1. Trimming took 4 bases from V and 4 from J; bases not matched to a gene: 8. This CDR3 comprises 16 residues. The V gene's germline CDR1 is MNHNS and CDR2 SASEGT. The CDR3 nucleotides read TGTGCCAGCAGTGGGACAGGGGGCTACCCGCTCTATGGCTACACCTTC. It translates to CASSGTGGYPLYGYTF.

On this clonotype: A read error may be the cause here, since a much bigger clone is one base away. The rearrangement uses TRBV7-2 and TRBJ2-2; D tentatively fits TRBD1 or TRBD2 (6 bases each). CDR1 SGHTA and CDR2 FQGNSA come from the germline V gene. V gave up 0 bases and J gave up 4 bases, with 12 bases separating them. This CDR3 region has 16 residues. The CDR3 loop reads CASSLARGVPTGELFF. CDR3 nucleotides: TGTGCCAGCAGCTTAGCGAGGGGGGTGCCCACCGGGGAGCTGTTTTTT.

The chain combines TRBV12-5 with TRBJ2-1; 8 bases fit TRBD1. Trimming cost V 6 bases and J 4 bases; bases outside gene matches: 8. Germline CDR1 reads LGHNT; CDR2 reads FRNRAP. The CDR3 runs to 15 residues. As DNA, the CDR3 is TGTGCTAGTGGCCCTGACAGGGGTTGGTACAATGAGCAGTTCTTC. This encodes CASGPDRGWYNEQFF.

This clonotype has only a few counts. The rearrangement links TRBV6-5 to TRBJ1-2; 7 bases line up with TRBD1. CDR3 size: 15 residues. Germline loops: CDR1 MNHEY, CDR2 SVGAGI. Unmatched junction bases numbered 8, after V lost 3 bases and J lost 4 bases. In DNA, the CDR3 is TGTGCCAGCAGTTATCAGGGGGACGGATTCTATGGCTACACCTTC. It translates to CASSYQGDGFYGYTF.

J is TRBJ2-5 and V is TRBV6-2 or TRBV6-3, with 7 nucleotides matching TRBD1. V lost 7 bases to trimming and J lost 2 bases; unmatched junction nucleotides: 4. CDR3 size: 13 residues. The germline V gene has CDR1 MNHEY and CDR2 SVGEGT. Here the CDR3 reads CASTGTVQETQYF. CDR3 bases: TGTGCCAGCACCGGGACAGTACAAGAGACCCAGTACTTC.

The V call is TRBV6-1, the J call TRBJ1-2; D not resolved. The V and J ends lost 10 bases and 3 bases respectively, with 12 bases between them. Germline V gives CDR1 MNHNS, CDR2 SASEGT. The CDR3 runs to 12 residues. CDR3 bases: TGTGCCACATTGTCGTCCGACTATGGCTACACCTTC. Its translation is CATLSSDYGYTF.

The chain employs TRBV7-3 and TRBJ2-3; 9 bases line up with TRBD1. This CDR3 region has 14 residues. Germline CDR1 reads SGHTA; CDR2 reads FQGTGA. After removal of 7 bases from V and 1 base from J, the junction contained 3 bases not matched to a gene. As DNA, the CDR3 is TGTGCCAGCACCTGGACAGGGGGCACAGATACGCAGTATTTT. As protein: CASTWTGGTDTQYF.

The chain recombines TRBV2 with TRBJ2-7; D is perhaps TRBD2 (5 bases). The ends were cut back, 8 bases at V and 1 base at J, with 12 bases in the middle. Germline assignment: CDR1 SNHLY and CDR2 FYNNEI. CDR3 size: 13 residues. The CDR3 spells CASGFGLSYEQYF. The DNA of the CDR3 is TGTGCCAGCGGTTTCGGACTTTCCTACGAGCAGTACTTC.